The 10 T cell receptor beta chains given below trace back to one sample, sequenced in a study of beta chain features in type 1 diabetes. Study-wide points: Researchers report that Type 1 diabetes patients had moderately but significantly shorter TCRB CDR3s across all four CD4+ subsets.

These TCRs' antigens remain unknown. The isolated RNA, all of it, was reverse transcribed, so expressed TCRB transcripts were what got sequenced. This table comes from immunoSEQ multiplex PCR, and its TCRdb copy is limited to in-frame clones, with some not included. The table shows roughly 50,000 clones, with 35% to 55% occurring only once. Sequenced material: stem cell memory CD4+ T cells from blood. The receptors were gathered from a man aged 25-45 years with type 1 diabetes.

The chain is built from TRBV7-2 and TRBJ2-2; D may be TRBD1 (6 bases). The V gene lost 6 bases and the J gene lost 4 bases, with 9 bases spanning the gap. The CDR3 length is 13 residues. Germline V gene sequence: CDR1 SGHTA, CDR2 FQGNSA. CDR3 in amino acids: CASSVGGTGELFF. Written as DNA, the CDR3 is TGTGCCAGCAGTGTAGGGGGCACCGGGGAGCTGTTTTTT. Using reference TRBV7-2 and TRBJ2-2 for the parts outside the CDR3, the full variable domain is GAGVSQSPSNKVTEKGKDVELRCDPISGHTALYWYRQSLGQGLEFLIYFQGNSAPDKSGLPSDRFSAERTGGSVSTLTIQRTQQEDSAVYLCASSVGGTGELFFGEGSRLTVL.

This clone was counted once. The chain employs TRBV6-1 and TRBJ1-4; a possible D gene is TRBD1 (6 bases). With 6 bases removed from V and 4 bases from J, the gap between germline ends came to 12 bases. Per germline, CDR1 MNHNS and CDR2 SASEGT. The CDR3 is made up of 14 amino acids. The CDR3 loop reads CASSSGQFNEKLFF. CDR3 sequence (DNA): TGTGCCAGCAGCTCAGGACAGTTTAATGAAAAACTGTTTTTT.

The V and J genes are TRBV5-1 and TRBJ1-5; D perhaps matches TRBD1 (5 bases). Looked up from germline, CDR1 is SGHRS and CDR2 is YFSETQ. Between the trimmed V and J ends, which lost 0 bases and 8 bases, there was a span of 9 bases. The CDR3 has 13 residues. The CDR3 spells CASSLAGLEPQHF. DNA of the CDR3: TGCGCCAGCAGCTTGGCAGGGTTGGAGCCCCAGCATTTT.

In its sample, this clone was seen a few times. The V gene is TRBV7-8, the J gene TRBJ1-5; no reliable D call. Deletions cut 3 bases from V and 3 bases from J, with 9 bases between. Germline CDR1 SGHVS, CDR2 FQNEAQ. There are 14 residues in the CDR3. In DNA, the CDR3 is TGTGCCAGCAGCTTTCGGGGTGACAATCAGCCCCAGCATTTT. Translated, it gives CASSFRGDNQPQHF. Filled out from reference TRBV7-8 and TRBJ1-5, the complete variable domain reads GAGVSQSPRYKVAKRGQDVALRCDPISGHVSLFWYQQALGQGPEFLTYFQNEAQLDKSGLPSDRFFAERPEGSVSTLKIQRTQQEDSAVYLCASSFRGDNQPQHFGDGTRLSIL.

This clone was picked up a small number of times. The rearrangement uses TRBV28 and TRBJ1-2; D is unresolved. Trimming cost V 4 bases and J 5 bases, with 8 bases left between them. The CDR3 runs to 12 residues. Germline CDR1 MDHEN, CDR2 SYDVKM. The CDR3 loop is CASSSQWYGYTF. The CDR3 DNA sequence: TGTGCCAGCAGTTCCCAGTGGTATGGCTACACCTTC.

This sequence joins TRBV5-4 and TRBJ2-1, with 9 nucleotides matching TRBD2. The CDR3 totals 17 residues. The germline V gene has CDR1 SGHNT and CDR2 YYREEE (reference sequence). Trimming at V came to 4 bases and at J to 0 bases, leaving 8 bases not matched to a gene. The CDR3 nucleotides are TGTGCCAGCAGCCAAGAGACTAGCGGAGGCTCCTACAATGAGCAGTTCTTC. It translates to CASSQETSGGSYNEQFF.

The CDR3 bases are TGTGCCAGCAGCTTAAGTCTAGCGGGAGGGAAGATCAATGAGCAGTTCTTC. As protein: CASSLSLAGGKINEQFF. This chain joins TRBV11-2 and TRBJ2-1; 12 nucleotides align to TRBD2. CDR3 size: 17 residues. V lost 2 bases to trimming and J lost 6 bases; unmatched junction nucleotides: 8. Germline values: CDR1 SGHAT, CDR2 FQNNGV.

This clone was detected a few times. This sequence joins TRBV7-2 and TRBJ2-7, with D perhaps matching TRBD2 (7 bases). The CDR3 length is 14 residues. V dropped 4 bases and J dropped 7 bases, with 17 bases sitting between them. Germline V CDR1 and CDR2: SGHTA, FQGNSA. The CDR3 here is CASSYQRGAREQYF. Written as DNA, the CDR3 is TGTGCCAGCAGCTATCAACGGGGGGCCCGGGAGCAGTACTTC.

The count of this clone is one. At one of its ends the junction is not consistent with the germline gene, which may arise from a read error. The chain has TRBV18 and TRBJ2-1; 7 nucleotides align to TRBD1. Germline CDR1 and CDR2: KGHSH and LQKENI. The CDR3 length is 15 residues. CDR3 DNA sequence: TGTGCCAGCTCACCCGGGGACAGAGGCCTCAATCAGCAGTTCTTC. Amino acid sequence: CASSPGDRGLNQQFF.

This chain joins TRBV7-9 and TRBJ2-7, with TRBD1 matching over 9 bases. V was pared by 3 bases and J by 5 bases, with 5 bases of the junction left unmatched. This CDR3 is built from 14 residues. Germline values: CDR1 SEHNR, CDR2 FQNEAQ (reference sequence). The CDR3 sequence: CASSLSGTGNEQYF. The CDR3 DNA reads as TGTGCCAGCAGCTTGTCCGGGACAGGGAACGAGCAGTACTTC.